This is a list of T cell receptor beta chains from one sample in a study of cytomegalovirus exposure and HLA in healthy donors. Data came from immunoSEQ multiplex PCR; TCRdb stores just in-frame clones and leaves some out. The table shows about 140,000 clones, with roughly 80% occurring only once. Sequencing was performed on PBMCs. The receptor source for this set is a male donor in good health and CMV-seronegative. Each CDR3 is given with its conserved first and last residue. A D gene is named only where the DNA matches it firmly. Only some rows state a clone size, as once, few, many or a class for expanded clones.

d_call: TRBD1
clone_size: .
cdr3_length: 18
v_call: TRBV7-2
j_call: TRBJ1-2
cdr3_aa: CASSLAVLTWDSYYGYTF
cdr3_nt: TGTGCCAGCAGCTTGGCTGTGCTGACCTGGGACAGCTACTATGGCTACACCTTC

d_call: TRBD1
clone_size: .
cdr3_length: 15
v_call: TRBV5-1
j_call: TRBJ2-3
cdr3_aa: CASSWGQGGTDTQYF
cdr3_nt: TGCGCCAGCAGCTGGGGACAGGGAGGTACAGATACGCAGTATTTT

d_call: TRBD2
clone_size: .
cdr3_length: 15
v_call: TRBV7-2
j_call: TRBJ2-7
cdr3_aa: CASSLGGGKGYEQYF
cdr3_nt: TGTGCCAGCAGCTTAGGGGGGGGTAAAGGGTACGAGCAGTACTTC

d_call: .
clone_size: .
cdr3_length: 12
v_call: TRBV19
j_call: TRBJ2-2
cdr3_aa: CASSMLFGELFF
cdr3_nt: TGTGCCAGTAGTATGTTATTCGGGGAGCTGTTTTTT

d_call: .
clone_size: .
cdr3_length: 15
v_call: TRBV18
j_call: TRBJ2-1
cdr3_aa: CASSPPSRDYNEQFF
cdr3_nt: TGTGCCAGCTCACCACCATCCAGGGACTACAATGAGCAGTTCTTC

d_call: TRBD2
clone_size: few
cdr3_length: 15
v_call: TRBV11-2
j_call: TRBJ2-3
cdr3_aa: CASSLEAGGSLTQYF
cdr3_nt: TGTGCCAGCAGCTTAGAGGCGGGGGGAAGTCTTACGCAGTATTTT

d_call: TRBD2
clone_size: few
cdr3_length: 17
v_call: TRBV4-2
j_call: TRBJ2-7
cdr3_aa: CASSQRGASGGTDEQYF
cdr3_nt: TGTGCCAGCAGCCAACGAGGGGCCAGCGGGGGGACGGACGAGCAGTACTTC

d_call: TRBD2
clone_size: once
cdr3_length: 15
v_call: TRBV2
j_call: TRBJ2-7
cdr3_aa: CASSEASGGGSEQYF
cdr3_nt: TGTGCCAGCAGTGAAGCGAGCGGGGGAGGGAGCGAGCAGTACTTC

d_call: .
clone_size: .
cdr3_length: 13
v_call: TRBV9
j_call: TRBJ1-1
cdr3_aa: CASARGMNTEAFF
cdr3_nt: TGTGCCAGCGCGCGGGGGATGAACACTGAAGCTTTCTTT

d_call: .
clone_size: .
cdr3_length: 17
v_call: TRBV15
j_call: TRBJ1-5
cdr3_aa: CATSRGGNSGGNQPQHF
cdr3_nt: TGTGCCACCAGCAGAGGGGGAAATTCAGGGGGCAATCAGCCCCAGCATTTT

d_call: .
clone_size: .
cdr3_length: 14
v_call: TRBV2
j_call: TRBJ2-5
cdr3_aa: CASSLTTAQETQYF
cdr3_nt: TGTGCCAGCAGCCTTACGACAGCCCAAGAGACCCAGTACTTC

d_call: .
clone_size: .
cdr3_length: 13
v_call: TRBV19
j_call: TRBJ1-5
cdr3_aa: CASSEFANQPQHF
cdr3_nt: TGTGCCAGTAGTGAGTTTGCGAATCAGCCCCAGCATTTT

d_call: .
clone_size: .
cdr3_length: 14
v_call: TRBV7-9
j_call: TRBJ1-2
cdr3_aa: CASSWEGVGYGYTF
cdr3_nt: TGTGCCAGCAGCTGGGAGGGGGTCGGCTATGGCTACACCTTC

d_call: TRBD2
clone_size: .
cdr3_length: 13
v_call: TRBV12-5
j_call: TRBJ2-2
cdr3_aa: CAGGGLWTGELFF
cdr3_nt: TGTGCCGGGGGGGGGCTGTGGACCGGGGAGCTGTTTTTT

d_call: .
clone_size: .
cdr3_length: 14
v_call: TRBV4-3
j_call: TRBJ1-1
cdr3_aa: CASSPLEGVSEAFF
cdr3_nt: TGCGCCAGCAGCCCCCTCGAAGGGGTCTCTGAAGCTTTCTTT

d_call: .
clone_size: .
cdr3_length: 12
v_call: TRBV28
j_call: TRBJ1-2
cdr3_aa: CASSLRGGGYTF
cdr3_nt: TGTGCCAGCAGTCTCCGGGGGGGCGGCTACACCTTC

d_call: .
clone_size: .
cdr3_length: 13
v_call: TRBV14
j_call: TRBJ1-2
cdr3_aa: CASSRETGHGYTF
cdr3_nt: TGTGCCAGCAGCCGGGAGACAGGACATGGCTACACCTTC

d_call: .
clone_size: few
cdr3_length: 13
v_call: TRBV7-8
j_call: TRBJ2-7
cdr3_aa: CASSLAESYEQYF
cdr3_nt: TGTGCCAGCAGCTTAGCGGAGTCCTACGAGCAGTACTTC

d_call: .
clone_size: few
cdr3_length: 11
v_call: TRBV29-1
j_call: TRBJ2-2
cdr3_aa: CSVEYIGELFF
cdr3_nt: TGCAGCGTTGAATACATCGGGGAGCTGTTTTTT

d_call: TRBD1
clone_size: .
cdr3_length: 14
v_call: TRBV4-2
j_call: TRBJ1-4
cdr3_aa: CASSSDREGEKLFF
cdr3_nt: TGTGCCAGCAGTTCCGACAGGGAAGGCGAAAAACTGTTTTTT

d_call: TRBD1
clone_size: .
cdr3_length: 15
v_call: TRBV7-9
j_call: TRBJ2-7
cdr3_aa: CASSSGTGSSYEQYF
cdr3_nt: TGTGCCAGCAGCTCGGGGACAGGGTCCTCCTACGAGCAGTACTTC

d_call: .
clone_size: .
cdr3_length: 16
v_call: TRBV12-1
j_call: TRBJ1-1
cdr3_aa: CASSFRRAGADTEAFF
cdr3_nt: TGTGCCAGCAGCTTTCGAAGGGCAGGGGCCGACACTGAAGCTTTCTTT

d_call: .
clone_size: once
cdr3_length: 12
v_call: TRBV11-2
j_call: TRBJ2-1
cdr3_aa: CASSLAGNEQFF
cdr3_nt: TGTGCCAGCAGCTTGGCAGGTAATGAGCAGTTCTTC

d_call: TRBD2
clone_size: .
cdr3_length: 14
v_call: TRBV13
j_call: TRBJ2-3
cdr3_aa: CASSSPTSGDTQYF
cdr3_nt: TGTGCCAGCAGCTCGCCAACTAGCGGGGATACGCAGTATTTT

d_call: .
clone_size: .
cdr3_length: 17
v_call: TRBV21-1
j_call: TRBJ2-6
cdr3_aa: CASSTRTGSCGANVLTF
cdr3_nt: TGTGCCAGCAGCACCCGGACAGGCTCCTGTGGGGCCAACGTCCTGACTTTC

d_call: TRBD2
clone_size: .
cdr3_length: 16
v_call: TRBV2
j_call: TRBJ2-3
cdr3_aa: CASTSPGLGYTDTQYF
cdr3_nt: TGTGCCAGCACTTCGCCGGGACTAGGCTACACAGATACGCAGTATTTT

d_call: TRBD1
clone_size: .
cdr3_length: 14
v_call: TRBV9
j_call: TRBJ1-5
cdr3_aa: CASSVGQGNQPQHF
cdr3_nt: TGTGCCAGCAGCGTCGGACAGGGCAATCAGCCCCAGCATTTT

d_call: TRBD2
clone_size: .
cdr3_length: 17
v_call: TRBV5-1
j_call: TRBJ2-3
cdr3_aa: CASTPDGAGGQTDTQYF
cdr3_nt: TGCGCCAGCACCCCCGACGGGGCGGGGGGTCAGACGGATACGCAGTATTTT

d_call: TRBD1
clone_size: .
cdr3_length: 14
v_call: TRBV5-4
j_call: TRBJ1-2
cdr3_aa: CASSLDRGEGGYTF
cdr3_nt: TGTGCCAGCAGCTTAGACAGGGGAGAGGGTGGCTACACCTTC